The next 21 T cell receptor beta chains were all read from a single sample in a study of T cell responses to AZD1222 COVID-19 vaccine. Generated by immunoSEQ multiplex PCR, the TCRdb table keeps only in-frame clones and is missing some. In the table there are more than 110,000 clones, around nine tenths of which are singletons. Specimen: peripheral blood, collected on day 0 of AZD1222 vaccination. Source of these receptors: an adult in good health.

The rearrangement uses TRBV28 and TRBJ2-1; 7 bases map to TRBD1. In germline, CDR1 is MDHEN, CDR2 SYDVKM. This CDR3 is 18 amino acids long. The ends lost 4 bases at V and 0 bases at J; junction bases unmatched: 12. CDR3 bases: TGTGCCAGCAGTTCGCCCAGGCAGGGACAGATCTCCTACAATGAGCAGTTCTTC. This encodes CASSSPRQGQISYNEQFF.

The rearrangement joins TRBV7-2 to TRBJ1-5, with D perhaps TRBD1 (5 bases). The V gene lost 4 bases and the J gene lost 2 bases, with 18 bases spanning the gap. Germline CDR1 reads SGHTA; CDR2 reads FQGNSA. The CDR3 covers 17 residues. DNA of the CDR3: TGTGCCAGCAGCTCCGGAACAGGCCCCCTGGGCAATCAGCCCCAGCATTTT. It specifies CASSSGTGPLGNQPQHF. Combining the CDR3 with reference TRBV7-2 and TRBJ1-5 gives the whole variable domain GAGVSQSPSNKVTEKGKDVELRCDPISGHTALYWYRQSLGQGLEFLIYFQGNSAPDKSGLPSDRFSAERTGGSVSTLTIQRTQQEDSAVYLCASSSGTGPLGNQPQHFGDGTRLSIL.

The chain employs TRBV9 and TRBJ1-1; 7 nucleotides line up with TRBD1. Looked up from germline, CDR1 is SGDLS and CDR2 is YYNGEE. CDR3 length: 14 residues. Germline trimming cut 4 bases from V and 4 bases from J; bases unmatched to any gene: 7. For the CDR3, the DNA is TGTGCCAGCAGCCTCCAGGGGGTTGGCACTGAAGCTTTCTTT. Protein product: CASSLQGVGTEAFF.

The chain is built from TRBV5-1 and TRBJ2-3; the match to TRBD2 covers 8 bases. The CDR3 has 15 residues. With V trimmed by 0 bases and J by 4 bases, 4 bases remained unmatched. The germline CDR1 and CDR2 sequences are SGHRS and YFSETQ. The CDR3 sequence: CASSLVPGGPDTQYF. The CDR3 DNA is TGCGCCAGCAGCTTGGTACCGGGAGGGCCAGATACGCAGTATTTT.

The J gene is TRBJ2-7, the V gene TRBV5-4; 9 bases match TRBD2. This CDR3 is built from 18 residues. Trimming took 4 bases from V and 0 from J; bases not matched to a gene: 14. CDR1 is SGHNT and CDR2 is YYREEE in the germline V gene (reference sequence). CDR3 region: CASSVDVGGGGTSYEQYF. CDR3 DNA: TGTGCCAGCAGCGTGGACGTGGGCGGGGGGGGAACCTCCTACGAGCAGTACTTC.

This chain uses TRBV10-2 with TRBJ1-2, with D perhaps matching TRBD1 (5 bases). Germline V lookup: CDR1 WSHSY, CDR2 SAAADI. The CDR3 is made up of 13 amino acids. The ends were cut back, 4 bases at V and 3 bases at J, with 9 bases in the middle. CDR3 amino acids: CASSGTSDYGYTF. The CDR3 coding sequence is TGCGCCAGCAGTGGGACATCGGACTATGGCTACACCTTC.

This chain joins TRBV25-1 and TRBJ2-7; D possibly corresponds to TRBD2 (6 bases). CDR1 MGHDK and CDR2 SYGVNS come from the germline V gene. The CDR3 consists of 11 residues. V was cut by 8 bases and J by 3 bases, with 8 bases left in between. CDR3 sequence: CASGGIYEQYF. For the CDR3, the DNA is TGTGCCAGCGGCGGGATCTACGAGCAGTACTTC.

The J gene is TRBJ2-7, the V gene TRBV4-1; tentatively, D is TRBD1 (6 bases). V lost 0 bases to trimming and J lost 0 bases, with 15 bases between them. The germline gives CDR1 MGHRA, CDR2 YSYEKL. This CDR3 is built from 17 residues. The CDR3 reads CASSQEKLGTYSYEQYF. In DNA form, the CDR3 reads TGCGCCAGCAGCCAAGAGAAGTTGGGGACATACTCCTACGAGCAGTACTTC.

V usage is TRBV20-1 and J usage is TRBJ1-1, with D uncertain. Deletions cut 6 bases from V and 8 bases from J, with 13 bases between. This CDR3 has 11 residues. CDR1 and CDR2 from the germline V gene are DFQATT and SNEGSKA (reference sequence). The chain's CDR3 is CSAPREIEAFF. The DNA for the CDR3 is TGCAGTGCCCCACGGGAGATAGAAGCTTTCTTT.

V usage is TRBV30 and J usage is TRBJ1-2; the D gene is possibly TRBD1 (5 bases). The CDR3 spans 15 residues. Per the germline V gene, CDR1 is GTSNPN and CDR2 is SVGIG (reference sequence). V was pared by 2 bases and J by 6 bases, with 19 bases between. The CDR3 DNA sequence: TGTGCCTGGAGTCGGGGATGGCAACCGGGGCATGGCTACACCTTC. This sequence encodes CAWSRGWQPGHGYTF.

The chain recombines TRBV2 with TRBJ1-1, with unresolved D. Per the germline V gene, CDR1 is SNHLY and CDR2 is FYNNEI. The V end was cut by 6 bases, the J end by 0 bases, with 11 bases between. The CDR3 has 14 amino acids. CDR3 nucleotide sequence: TGTGCCAGCAGAGCCCGGTTTTTGAACACTGAAGCTTTCTTT. Encoded protein: CASRARFLNTEAFF.

This rearrangement joins TRBV5-5 to TRBJ2-2; 11 positions agree with TRBD2. The germline V gene has CDR1 SGHKS and CDR2 YYEKEE (reference sequence). Trimming cost V 1 base and J 8 bases; bases outside gene matches: 13. This CDR3 has 18 residues. CDR3 amino acids: CASSLSLAGGPGRGELFF. CDR3 sequence (DNA): TGTGCCAGCAGCTTGTCCCTAGCGGGAGGTCCAGGGAGAGGGGAGCTGTTTTTT.

Remarks on this clone: The junction does not match germline at one end; this may be a read error. This sequence joins TRBV6-1 and TRBJ1-4, with D perhaps matching TRBD1 (5 bases). The germline CDR1 and CDR2 sequences are MNHNS and SASEGT. The CDR3 spans 15 residues. Here the CDR3 reads CASREGTAINEKLFF. In DNA form, the CDR3 reads TGTGCCAGCAGGGAAGGGACGGCTATTAATGAAAAACTGTTTTTT.

V gene TRBV12-3 or TRBV12-4 combines with J gene TRBJ1-5, with D unresolved. Trimming cost V 2 bases and J 5 bases, with 7 bases left between them. The CDR3 has 13 amino acids. Here the CDR3 reads CASSLPPHQPQHF. The CDR3 DNA reads as TGTGCCAGCAGTTTACCTCCCCATCAGCCCCAGCATTTT.

The CDR3: CASSLSAGGRFFWASSTDTQYF. CDR3 DNA sequence: TGTGCCAGCAGTTTATCGGCTGGGGGCCGCTTTTTTTGGGCCTCTAGCACAGATACGCAGTATTTT. The V and J genes are TRBV27 and TRBJ2-3; the D gene is possibly TRBD1 (6 bases). Trimming stripped 0 bases from V and 0 bases from J, with 28 bases between. CDR1 and CDR2 from the germline V gene are MNHEY and SMNVEV (reference sequence). The CDR3 length is 22 residues.

The J gene is TRBJ2-7, the V gene TRBV19, with 8 bases lining up with TRBD2. Germline V gene lookup returns CDR1 LNHDA and CDR2 SQIVND (reference sequence). Trimming cost V 0 bases and J 2 bases; bases outside gene matches: 6. CDR3 length: 16 residues. The CDR3 loop is CASSIDLAGETYEQYF. CDR3 in DNA: TGTGCCAGTAGTATAGATCTAGCGGGTGAAACCTACGAGCAGTACTTC.

V usage is TRBV20-1 and J usage is TRBJ2-7, with 8 bases fitting TRBD1. The CDR3 covers 13 residues. Trimming removed 3 bases from V and 2 bases from J; junction bases left unmatched: 3. CDR1 and CDR2 from the germline V gene are DFQATT and SNEGSKA (reference sequence). CDR3 bases: TGCAGTGCTAGTCCAGGGGGCCCCTACGAGCAGTACTTC. It specifies CSASPGGPYEQYF.

The chain employs TRBV19 and TRBJ1-2; TRBD1 aligns across 7 bases. V gave up 9 bases and J gave up 2 bases; unmatched junction bases: 6. Germline-derived CDR1 and CDR2 are LNHDA and SQIVND (reference sequence). The CDR3 sequence is 13 residues long. CDR3 sequence: CASTGAVNYGYTF. In DNA form, the CDR3 reads TGTGCCAGCACAGGGGCCGTAAACTATGGCTACACCTTC.

The chain carries TRBV27 and TRBJ2-5; TRBD2 aligns across 12 bases. CDR3 length: 17 amino acids. With V trimmed by 3 bases and J by 3 bases, 8 bases remained unmatched. Germline CDR1 is MNHEY and CDR2 is SMNVEV (reference sequence). As DNA, the CDR3 is TGTGCCAGCAGTTTCTCTAGCGGGAGGGCCTATGAAGAGACCCAGTACTTC. Encoded protein: CASSFSSGRAYEETQYF.

V is TRBV7-8 and J is TRBJ2-3; 9 bases fit TRBD1. V shed 4 bases, J shed 2 bases, and the junction held 4 bases outside the gene matches. The CDR3 totals 15 residues. Germline V lookup: CDR1 SGHVS, CDR2 FQNEAQ. The CDR3 DNA sequence: TGTGCCAGCAGCTGGGGGACAGGGCCCACAGATACGCAGTATTTT. This sequence encodes CASSWGTGPTDTQYF.

This clone showed up just once. The CDR3 loop reads CASSLVSTGGTEAFF. The CDR3 DNA sequence: TGTGCCAGCAGCTTAGTCTCCACCGGCGGGACTGAAGCTTTCTTT. J is TRBJ1-1 and V is TRBV11-2; no clear D. Looked up from germline, CDR1 is SGHAT and CDR2 is FQNNGV. The V end lost 1 base, the J end lost 5 bases, and 14 bases lay between the germline ends. The CDR3 length is 15 residues.